Here is one T cell receptor beta chain with its context. The antigen is not known. TCRdb reprocessed the RT-PCR reads via MiXCR and lists one record per CDR3 protein. The sample has more than 450,000 distinct CDR3 sequences, around 8% seen once. CDR3 length: 16 amino acids. The germline CDR1 and CDR2 sequences are GTSNPN and SVGIG (reference sequence). The V gene end was trimmed by 2 bases and the J gene end by 2 bases; junction bases not matched to a gene: 9. These data come from a study of response to subunit inactivated influenza vaccine. Overall study findings and caveats: Few additional T cells are recruited per seasonal influenza vaccination, authors suggested.

The chain couples TRBV30 to TRBJ2-1; 7 positions match TRBD2. Sequencing used PBMCs from blood, obtained around 2 years after vaccination. The clonotype comes from a man aged 45 to 75 who received an inactivated influenza vaccine. CDR3 region: CAWSPLMGGAYNEQFF. The CDR3 region has the DNA TGTGCCTGGAGTCCCCTTATGGGGGGGGCCTACAATGAGCAGTTCTTC.